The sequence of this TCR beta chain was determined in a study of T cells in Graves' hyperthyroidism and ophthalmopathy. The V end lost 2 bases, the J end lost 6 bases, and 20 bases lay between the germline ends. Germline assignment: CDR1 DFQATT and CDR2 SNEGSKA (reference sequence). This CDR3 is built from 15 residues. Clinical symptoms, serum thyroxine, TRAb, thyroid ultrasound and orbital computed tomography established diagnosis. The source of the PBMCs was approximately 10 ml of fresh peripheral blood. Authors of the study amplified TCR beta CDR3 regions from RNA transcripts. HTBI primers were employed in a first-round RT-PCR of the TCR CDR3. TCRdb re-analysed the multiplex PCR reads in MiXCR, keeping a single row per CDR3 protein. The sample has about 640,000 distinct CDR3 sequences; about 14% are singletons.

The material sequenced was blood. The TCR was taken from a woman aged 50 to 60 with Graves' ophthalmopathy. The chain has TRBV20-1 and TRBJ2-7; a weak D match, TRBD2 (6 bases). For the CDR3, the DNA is TGCAGTGCTAGAAAAACGGGACTGGGGTTAAGCGAGCAGTACTTC. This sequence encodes CSARKTGLGLSEQYF.